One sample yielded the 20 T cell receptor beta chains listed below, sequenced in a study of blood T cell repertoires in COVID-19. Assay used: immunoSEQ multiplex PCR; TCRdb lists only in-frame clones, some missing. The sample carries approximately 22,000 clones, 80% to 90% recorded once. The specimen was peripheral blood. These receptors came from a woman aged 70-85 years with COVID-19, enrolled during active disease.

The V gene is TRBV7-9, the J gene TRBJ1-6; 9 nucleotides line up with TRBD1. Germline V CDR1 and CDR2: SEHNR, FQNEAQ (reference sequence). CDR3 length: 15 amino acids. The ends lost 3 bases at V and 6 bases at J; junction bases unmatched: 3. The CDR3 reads CASSLGTGPNSPLHF. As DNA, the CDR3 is TGTGCCAGCAGCTTGGGGACAGGGCCTAATTCACCCCTCCACTTT.

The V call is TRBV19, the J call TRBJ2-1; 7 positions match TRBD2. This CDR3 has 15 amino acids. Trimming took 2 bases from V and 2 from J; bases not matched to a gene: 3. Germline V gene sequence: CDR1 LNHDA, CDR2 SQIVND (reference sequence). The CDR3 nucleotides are TGTGCCAGTAGTATAACAGCGGGGCCCTACAATGAGCAGTTCTTC. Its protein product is CASSITAGPYNEQFF. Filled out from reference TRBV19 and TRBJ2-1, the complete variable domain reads DGGITQSPKYLFRKEGQNVTLSCEQNLNHDAMYWYRQDPGQGLRLIYYSQIVNDFQKGDIAEGYSVSREKKESFPLTVTSAQKNPTAFYLCASSITAGPYNEQFFGPGTRLTVL.

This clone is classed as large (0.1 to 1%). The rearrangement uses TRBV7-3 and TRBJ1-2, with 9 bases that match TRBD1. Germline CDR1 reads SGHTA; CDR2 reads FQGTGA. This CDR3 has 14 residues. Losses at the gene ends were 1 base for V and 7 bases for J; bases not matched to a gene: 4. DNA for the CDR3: TGTGCCAGCAGCTTAAGGGGACAGGGATCTGGCTACACCTTC. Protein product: CASSLRGQGSGYTF.

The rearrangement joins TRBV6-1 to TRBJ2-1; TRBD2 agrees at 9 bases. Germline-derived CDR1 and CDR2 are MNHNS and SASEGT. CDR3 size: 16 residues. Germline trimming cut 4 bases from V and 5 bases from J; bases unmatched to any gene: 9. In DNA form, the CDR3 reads TGTGCCAGCAGTGGAAGGGTGGTAGCGGGGGACAATGAGCAGTTCTTC. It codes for CASSGRVVAGDNEQFF.

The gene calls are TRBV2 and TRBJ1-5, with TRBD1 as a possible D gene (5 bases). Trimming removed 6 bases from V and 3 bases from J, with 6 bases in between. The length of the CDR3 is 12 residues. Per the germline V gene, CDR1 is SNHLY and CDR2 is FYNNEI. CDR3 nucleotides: TGTGCCAGCAGGGACACCAATCAGCCCCAGCATTTT. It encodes CASRDTNQPQHF.

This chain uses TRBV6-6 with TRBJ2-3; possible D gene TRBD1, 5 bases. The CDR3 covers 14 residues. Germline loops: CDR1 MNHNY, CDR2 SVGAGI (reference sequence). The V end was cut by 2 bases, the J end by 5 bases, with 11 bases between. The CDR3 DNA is TGTGCCAGCAGTTACGTGCAGGGCGAAGATACGCAGTATTTT. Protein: CASSYVQGEDTQYF.

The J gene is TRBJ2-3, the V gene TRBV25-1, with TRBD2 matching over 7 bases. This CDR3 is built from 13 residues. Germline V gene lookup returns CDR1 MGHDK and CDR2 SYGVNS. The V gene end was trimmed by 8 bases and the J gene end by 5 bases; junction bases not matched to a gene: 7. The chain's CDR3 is CASGRAGEDTQYF. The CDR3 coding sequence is TGTGCCAGCGGCCGGGCGGGAGAAGATACGCAGTATTTT.

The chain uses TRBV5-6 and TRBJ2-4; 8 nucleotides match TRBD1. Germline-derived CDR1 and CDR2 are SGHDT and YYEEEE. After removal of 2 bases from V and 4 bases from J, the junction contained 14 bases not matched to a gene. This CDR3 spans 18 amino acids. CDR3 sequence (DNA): TGTGCCAGCAGCTTTGTGGGGCGGGACAGGACTACAAAAAACATTCAGTACTTC. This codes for CASSFVGRDRTTKNIQYF.

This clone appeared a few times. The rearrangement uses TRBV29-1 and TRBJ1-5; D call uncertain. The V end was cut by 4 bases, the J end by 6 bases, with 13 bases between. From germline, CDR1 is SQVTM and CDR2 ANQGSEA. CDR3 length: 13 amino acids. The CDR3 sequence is CSVVPTAGQPQHF. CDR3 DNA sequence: TGCAGCGTTGTCCCTACAGCAGGTCAGCCCCAGCATTTT.

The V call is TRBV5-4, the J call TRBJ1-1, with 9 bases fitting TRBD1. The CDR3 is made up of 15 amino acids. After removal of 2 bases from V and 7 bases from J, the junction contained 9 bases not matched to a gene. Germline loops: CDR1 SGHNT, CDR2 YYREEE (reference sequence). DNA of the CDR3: TGTGCCAGCAGCTTCCAGGGACAGGGATTGATTGAAGCTTTCTTT. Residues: CASSFQGQGLIEAFF. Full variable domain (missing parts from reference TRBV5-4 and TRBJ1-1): ETGVTQSPTHLIKTRGQQVTLRCSSQSGHNTVSWYQQALGQGPQFIFQYYREEENGRGNFPPRFSGLQFPNYSSELNVNALELDDSALYLCASSFQGQGLIEAFFGQGTRLTVV.

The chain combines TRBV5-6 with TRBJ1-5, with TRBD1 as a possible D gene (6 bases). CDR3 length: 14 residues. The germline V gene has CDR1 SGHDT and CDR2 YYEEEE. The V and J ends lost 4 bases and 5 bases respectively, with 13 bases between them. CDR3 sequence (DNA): TGTGCCAGCAGCCTACAGGGTTTCGATCAGCCCCAGCATTTT. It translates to CASSLQGFDQPQHF.

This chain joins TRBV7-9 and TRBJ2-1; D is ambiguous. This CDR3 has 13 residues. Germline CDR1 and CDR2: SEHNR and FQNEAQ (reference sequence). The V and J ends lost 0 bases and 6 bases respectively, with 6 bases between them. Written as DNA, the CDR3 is TGTGCCAGCAGCTTAGCCGGCGGCAATGAGCAGTTCTTC. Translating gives CASSLAGGNEQFF.

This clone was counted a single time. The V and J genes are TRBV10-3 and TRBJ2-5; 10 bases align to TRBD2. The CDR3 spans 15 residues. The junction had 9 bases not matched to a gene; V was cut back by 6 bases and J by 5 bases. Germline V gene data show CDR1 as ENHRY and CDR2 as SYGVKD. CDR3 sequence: CAIRPSSGSGETQYF. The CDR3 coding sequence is TGTGCCATCAGACCCTCTAGCGGGAGTGGGGAGACCCAGTACTTC.

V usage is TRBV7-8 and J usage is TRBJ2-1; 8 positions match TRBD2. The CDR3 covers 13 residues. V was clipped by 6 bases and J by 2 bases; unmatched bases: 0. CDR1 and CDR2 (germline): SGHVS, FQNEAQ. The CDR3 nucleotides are TGTGCCAGCAGGCGGGGGGCCTACAATGAGCAGTTCTTC. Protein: CASRRGAYNEQFF.

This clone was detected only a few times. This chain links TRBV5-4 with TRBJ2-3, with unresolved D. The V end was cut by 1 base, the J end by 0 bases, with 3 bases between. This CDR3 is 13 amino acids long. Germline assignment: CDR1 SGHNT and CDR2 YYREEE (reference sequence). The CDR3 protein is CASSLTSTDTQYF. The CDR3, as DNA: TGTGCCAGCAGCTTGACAAGCACAGATACGCAGTATTTT.

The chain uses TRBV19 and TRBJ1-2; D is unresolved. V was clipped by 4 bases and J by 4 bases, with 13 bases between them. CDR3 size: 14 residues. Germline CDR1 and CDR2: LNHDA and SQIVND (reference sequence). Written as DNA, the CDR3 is TGTGCCAGTAGTACCGAGGGAGCCGCCTATGGCTACACCTTC. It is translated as CASSTEGAAYGYTF. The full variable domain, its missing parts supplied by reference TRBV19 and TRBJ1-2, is DGGITQSPKYLFRKEGQNVTLSCEQNLNHDAMYWYRQDPGQGLRLIYYSQIVNDFQKGDIAEGYSVSREKKESFPLTVTSAQKNPTAFYLCASSTEGAAYGYTFGSGTRLTVV.

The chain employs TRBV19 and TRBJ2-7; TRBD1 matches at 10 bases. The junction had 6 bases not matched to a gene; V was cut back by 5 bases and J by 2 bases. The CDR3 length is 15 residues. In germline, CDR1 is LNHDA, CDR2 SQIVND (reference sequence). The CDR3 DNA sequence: TGTGCCAGTAGTTACCGGGACAGGGGAACCTACGAGCAGTACTTC. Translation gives CASSYRDRGTYEQYF.

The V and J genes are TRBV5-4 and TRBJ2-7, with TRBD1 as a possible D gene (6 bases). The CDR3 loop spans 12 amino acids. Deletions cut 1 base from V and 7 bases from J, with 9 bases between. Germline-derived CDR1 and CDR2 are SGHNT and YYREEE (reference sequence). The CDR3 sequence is CASSLYGQEQYF. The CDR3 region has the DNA TGTGCCAGCAGCTTGTATGGACAGGAGCAGTACTTC.

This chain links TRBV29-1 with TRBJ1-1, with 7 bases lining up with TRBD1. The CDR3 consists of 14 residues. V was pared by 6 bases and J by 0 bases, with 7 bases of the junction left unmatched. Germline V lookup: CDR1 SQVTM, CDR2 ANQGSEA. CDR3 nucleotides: TGCAGCGTCCTCAGGGGACAGCTGAACACTGAAGCTTTCTTT. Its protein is CSVLRGQLNTEAFF.

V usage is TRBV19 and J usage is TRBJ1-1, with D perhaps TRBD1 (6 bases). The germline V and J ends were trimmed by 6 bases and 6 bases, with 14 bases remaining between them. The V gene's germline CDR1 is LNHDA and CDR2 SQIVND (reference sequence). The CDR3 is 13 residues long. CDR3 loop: CASRTGLHPEAFF. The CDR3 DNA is TGTGCCAGTAGGACAGGTCTCCACCCTGAAGCTTTCTTT.